This TCR beta chain was recovered during a study of T-cell reconstitution after alpha-beta-depleted transplantation in children. The study, taken as a whole, reports: Several hundred graft clones that had expanded were reportedly the source of alpha-beta T cells about two months after transplant. After one year, T-cell counts and TCRbeta diversity mostly came from new T cells.

About this clonotype itself: Antigen specificity is unknown.

For TCRbeta, the library was prepared with unique molecular identifiers. MiXCR, run by TCRdb on the PCR reads, gives a single entry per CDR3 protein. The data show hundreds of thousands of distinct CDR3 sequences, with roughly 15% seen just once and less than 30% held by the top ten. The V gene's germline CDR1 is MDHEN and CDR2 SYDVKM. The CDR3 has 12 amino acids. V dropped 8 bases and J dropped 9; count of bases not matched to a gene: 7. Sequencing was performed on PBMCs, mostly from graft donor cells, taken 360 days after TCRalphabeta/CD19-depleted stem cell transplant. The rearrangement links TRBV28 to TRBJ2-1, with 7 bases identical to TRBD2. The receptor comes from a boy younger than two who had a stem cell transplant for Wiskott-Aldrich syndrome, so the T cells may come from the graft donor. In DNA, the CDR3 is TGTGCCAGCGGGAGGGACCGAAGTGAGCAGTTCTTC. Its translation: CASGRDRSEQFF. The full variable domain, completed using reference TRBV28 and TRBJ2-1, is DVKVTQSSRYLVKRTGEKVFLECVQDMDHENMFWYRQDPGLGLRLIYFSYDVKMKEKGDIPEGYSVSREKKERFSLILESASTNQTSMYLCASGRDRSEQFFGPGTRLTVL.